These T cell receptor beta chains were read from a single sample in a study of cytomegalovirus exposure and HLA in healthy donors. Assay used: immunoSEQ multiplex PCR; TCRdb lists only in-frame clones, some missing. The sample holds over 110,000 clones; around nine tenths are singletons and the top ten take less than 9%. The sequenced sample was PBMCs. The origin of the receptors is a young man in good health and CMV-seropositive. CDR3s include the opening cysteine and the closing phenylalanine or tryptophan. A D gene is named only where the DNA matches it firmly. Clone size is stated in some rows and not others, as once, few, many or a class when expanded.

TRBJ2-7,TRBV15,-,-,TGTGCCACCAGCACAGGACAGTCCTACGAGCAGTACTTC,CATSTGQSYEQYF
TRBJ1-4,TRBV15,-,TRBD1,TGTGCCACCAGCAGCAGGGGGCGCAGGAATGAAAAACTGTTTTTT,CATSSRGRRNEKLFF
TRBJ1-6,TRBV19,few,-,TGTGCCAGTAGTATCAATGGGACACCGAAATTCACCCTCCACTTT,CASSINGTPKFTLHF
TRBJ2-7,TRBV6-1,few,-,TGTGCCAGCAGTCGGCTCCGACAGTACGAGCAGTACTTC,CASSRLRQYEQYF
TRBJ1-6,TRBV6-5,-,TRBD1,TGTGCCAGCAAGACAGGGGACACCCTCCACTTT,CASKTGDTLHF
TRBJ1-2,TRBV7-9,-,-,TGTGCCAGCAGCTTAGTAGGTTTCAGGGTCTATGGCTACACCTTC,CASSLVGFRVYGYTF
TRBJ1-1,TRBV5-8,-,-,TGTGCCAGCAGGGGGCGGGGGTCCGGTGAAGCTTTCTTT,CASRGRGSGEAFF
TRBJ2-1,TRBV7-3,-,-,TGTGCCAGCAGCTTATCGCTAGCCCTAAGCTCCTACAATGAGCAGTTCTTC,CASSLSLALSSYNEQFF
TRBJ1-2,TRBV19,-,-,TGTGCCAGTAGTTATTCAGGACAGCAAGGCTACACCTTC,CASSYSGQQGYTF
TRBJ1-5,TRBV19,-,-,TGTGCCAGTAGGGGTGTGTTCGGGAATCAGCCCCAGCATTTT,CASRGVFGNQPQHF
TRBJ2-7,TRBV7-6,once,TRBD1,TGTGCCAGCAGCTCCCGGGACAGCTCCTACGAGCAGTACTTC,CASSSRDSSYEQYF
TRBJ1-1,TRBV11-3,-,TRBD1,TGTGCCAGCAGCTTGGGCCCGGACAGGGTAGCTTTCTTT,CASSLGPDRVAFF
TRBJ1-2,TRBV27,-,-,TGTGCCAGCAGTTTCCTCACAGGAAGAGGCTACACCTTC,CASSFLTGRGYTF
TRBJ2-3,TRBV20-1,-,-,TGCAGTGCTAACAGGGAAGATACGCAGTATTTT,CSANREDTQYF
TRBJ2-1,TRBV11-2,-,TRBD2,TGTGCCAGCAGCTGGGGACTAGCGGGGGGGGCGGATGAGCAGTTCTTC,CASSWGLAGGADEQFF
TRBJ1-2,TRBV6-1,-,-,TGTGCCAGCAGCCCACAGAAAACCACCTATGGCTACACCTTC,CASSPQKTTYGYTF
TRBJ1-3,TRBV10-3,-,TRBD1,TGTGCCATAGGACAGGGATTAACTGGAAACACCATATATTTT,CAIGQGLTGNTIYF
TRBJ1-2,TRBV2,-,TRBD1,TGTGCCAGCAGGGACAGGGGATCCCTCTATGGCTACACCTTC,CASRDRGSLYGYTF
TRBJ2-7,TRBV11-3,-,-,TGTGCCAGCAGCTCCCTCTCGGGGTACGAGCAGTACTTC,CASSSLSGYEQYF
TRBJ1-5,TRBV19,few,TRBD1,TGTGCCAGTAGTATAGACGGGACAGTCCAGCATTTT,CASSIDGTVQHF
TRBJ1-2,TRBV6-5,-,TRBD1,TGTGCCAGCAGCCTACAGGGGGCGGACTATGGCTACACCTTC,CASSLQGADYGYTF
TRBJ2-5,TRBV4-2,once,-,TGTGCCAGCAGCCAGCTCCGGCGGGATCAAGAGACCCAGTACTTC,CASSQLRRDQETQYF
TRBJ2-5,TRBV12-5,once,TRBD2,TGTGCTAGTGGTTTGTCGGCCAGCGGGAGGACCGAGACCCAGTACTTC,CASGLSASGRTETQYF